Listed here are 6 T cell receptor beta chains from one sample, sequenced in a study of T-cell reconstitution after alpha-beta-depleted transplantation in children. During its preparation, the TCRbeta library received unique molecular identifiers. TCRdb recomputed calls from the PCR reads with MiXCR, one row per CDR3 protein. The data show about 610,000 distinct CDR3 sequences, with under 12% seen just once and 4% held by the top ten. The sample consisted of PBMCs from the stem cell graft donor, taken from the stem cell graft. The source of these receptors is a human donor who donated a stem cell graft to a child with acute myeloid leukemia.

This clonotype was seen repeatedly, ten times or more. The gene calls are TRBV10-2 and TRBJ2-5, with TRBD2 identical over 13 bases. Germline CDR1 is WSHSY and CDR2 is SAAADI. V dropped 7 bases and J dropped 4; count of bases not matched to a gene: 3. The CDR3 extends over 14 amino acids. In DNA, the CDR3 is TGCGCCAGCAAGGGACTAGCGGGACGAGAGACCCAGTACTTC. Its protein product is CASKGLAGRETQYF.

The rearrangement links TRBV20-1 to TRBJ2-7; D remains ambiguous. V gave up 8 bases and J gave up 2 bases, with 10 bases separating them. Germline CDR1 reads DFQATT; CDR2 reads SNEGSKA (reference sequence). The CDR3 is 11 residues long. CDR3 DNA: TGCAGTAATAAGAGGCCCTACGAGCAGTACTTC. Translation gives CSNKRPYEQYF.

There are a few counts of this clonotype. The J gene is TRBJ2-3, the V gene TRBV4-2; TRBD2 matches at 8 bases. CDR3 length equals 16 residues. Germline V CDR1 and CDR2: LGHNA, YNFKEQ. Germline trimming cut 8 bases from V and 6 bases from J; bases unmatched to any gene: 16. This chain's CDR3 is CASETPPGGELDTQYF. For the CDR3, the DNA is TGTGCCAGCGAGACCCCTCCGGGAGGGGAGTTGGATACGCAGTATTTT.

V and J are TRBV4-1 and TRBJ2-7; 7 bases fit TRBD2. Germline CDR1 reads MGHRA; CDR2 reads YSYEKL. This CDR3 is 15 amino acids long. The J segment lost 2 bases and the V segment lost 1 base, leaving 5 bases of the junction unmatched. CDR3 residues: CASSQVGSGAYEQYF. For the CDR3, the DNA is TGCGCCAGCAGCCAAGTGGGGAGCGGGGCCTACGAGCAGTACTTC.

The chain carries TRBV29-1 and TRBJ2-7; 9 nucleotides align to TRBD2. Trimming took 0 bases from V and 4 from J; bases not matched to a gene: 10. Per the germline V gene, CDR1 is SQVTM and CDR2 is ANQGSEA. The CDR3 is 16 residues long. The CDR3 here is CSVEEEQCGREYEQYF. CDR3 DNA: TGCAGCGTTGAAGAGGAGCAATGCGGGAGGGAGTACGAGCAGTACTTC.

The chain couples TRBV14 to TRBJ2-1; 9 bases map to TRBD2. The ends lost 1 base at V and 5 bases at J; junction bases unmatched: 3. From germline, CDR1 is SGHDN and CDR2 FVKESK. This CDR3 contains 15 residues. The CDR3 coding sequence is TGTGCCAGCAGCCAAGTGACTAGCGGCCACAATGAGCAGTTCTTC. This codes for CASSQVTSGHNEQFF. The full variable domain, with the rest looked up from reference TRBV14 and TRBJ2-1, is EAGVTQFPSHSVIEKGQTVTLRCDPISGHDNLYWYRRVMGKEIKFLLHFVKESKQDESGMPNNRFLAERTGGTYSTLKVQPAELEDSGVYFCASSQVTSGHNEQFFGPGTRLTVL.